This T cell receptor beta chain is from a study of T cell responses to AZD1222 COVID-19 vaccine. Study conclusions and caveats: Just six AZD1222 recipients tested seropositive at baseline. Clonal diversity may have been underestimated, and the donors were mostly white British, with more females than males. The study sampled repertoires only after the peak T cell response. Spike was spanned by vaccine-associated CD4 TCRs, with dominance at 160-218 and 743-854.

TCRdb's table, derived via immunoSEQ multiplex PCR, lists solely in-frame clones and lacks some. The top ten clones hold approximately 1% of a sample with approximately 120,000 clones, over 80% of them seen once. Worth noting for this clone: Its target is not known.

This material consisted of peripheral blood, taken on day 0 of AZD1222 vaccination. This TCR was sampled from an adult in good health.

The DNA for the CDR3 is TGTGCCAGCAGTTTATGGAGGGGGGGGGACAGCAATCAGCCCCAGCATTTT. Translated: CASSLWRGGDSNQPQHF. J is TRBJ1-5 and V is TRBV28; the D gene is possibly TRBD1 (6 bases). V lost 0 bases and J lost 1, with 13 bases in between. Per germline, CDR1 MDHEN and CDR2 SYDVKM. CDR3 length equals 17 residues.